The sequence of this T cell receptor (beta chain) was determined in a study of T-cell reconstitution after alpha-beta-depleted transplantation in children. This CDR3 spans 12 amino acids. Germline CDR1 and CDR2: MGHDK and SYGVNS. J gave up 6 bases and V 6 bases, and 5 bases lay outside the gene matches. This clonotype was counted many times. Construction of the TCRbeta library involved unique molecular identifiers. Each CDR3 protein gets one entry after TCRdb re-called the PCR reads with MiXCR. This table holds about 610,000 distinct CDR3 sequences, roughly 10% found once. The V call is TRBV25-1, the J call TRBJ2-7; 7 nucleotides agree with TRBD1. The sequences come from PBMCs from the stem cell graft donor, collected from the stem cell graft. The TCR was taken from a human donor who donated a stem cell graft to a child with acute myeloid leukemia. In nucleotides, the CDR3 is TGTGCCAGCAGCCTGGCAGGGGGCGAGCAGTACTTC. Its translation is CASSLAGGEQYF.